Listed here are 18 T cell receptor beta chains from one sample, sequenced in a study of prognosis after radiotherapy for stage I lung cancer. Multiplex PCR, run in two rounds, amplified TCR beta CDR3 from genomic DNA. The authors ran first-round PCR with primers specific to each TRBV and TRBJ gene. One entry per CDR3 protein, called by TCRdb with MiXCR from the multiplex PCR reads. The sample shows about 20,000 distinct CDR3 sequences, more than 40% of them seen only once. Sample: PBMCs, taken before or after stereotactic body radiation therapy (not recorded which). These receptors all stem from a donor over 45 with non-small cell lung cancer.

This clonotype is termed medium-sized. The genes are TRBV6-1 and TRBJ2-7, with 7 bases lining up with TRBD1. J gave up 3 bases and V 10 bases, and 9 bases lay outside the gene matches. This CDR3 has 13 residues. Germline V CDR1 and CDR2: MNHNS, SASEGT. The CDR3 reads CATRPQGYYEQYF. The DNA for the CDR3 is TGTGCCACCCGCCCACAGGGGTACTACGAGCAGTACTTC.

This clonotype showed up many times. The chain combines TRBV20-1 with TRBJ2-7, with 12 positions matching TRBD2. Germline V gives CDR1 DFQATT, CDR2 SNEGSKA (reference sequence). The V and J ends lost 6 bases and 5 bases, in that order; junction bases with no gene match: 11. This CDR3 has 15 residues. For the CDR3, the DNA is TGCAGTGCAACCAAGACTAGCGGGAGAGGTGACGAGCAGTACTTC. Translating gives CSATKTSGRGDEQYF.

There are many counts of this clonotype. The rearrangement uses TRBV6-5 and TRBJ2-5; a weak D match, TRBD2 (5 bases). The length of the CDR3 is 16 residues. The V end was cut by 1 base, the J end by 4 bases, with 16 bases between. CDR1 MNHEY and CDR2 SVGAGI come from the germline V gene. CDR3 nucleotide sequence: TGTGCCAGCAGTTACTTGGGTGGGAGAGGGTCAGAGACCCAGTACTTC. Amino acids: CASSYLGGRGSETQYF.

As for this clonotype: A single base is all that separates this from a far larger clone, so a read error is likely. V gene TRBV12-3 or TRBV12-4 combines with J gene TRBJ2-5; no clear D gene. The DNA end is a closer match to TRBJ2-1, so the J assignment may be wrong. This CDR3 comprises 12 residues. CDR3 protein: CACSDIYNEQFF. The CDR3 DNA reads TGTGCTTGCAGTGACATATACAATGAGCAGTTCTTC.

With respect to this clonotype: A far larger clone is a single base away, which makes a read error likely. The V call is TRBV6-9, the J call TRBJ2-7; 7 bases fit TRBD2. Germline CDR1 MNHGY, CDR2 SVAAGI. The CDR3 has 14 residues. After removal of 4 bases from V and 3 bases from J, the junction contained 6 bases not matched to a gene. The CDR3, as DNA: TGTGCCAGCAGTTCAGCGGGATGGCTCTACGAGCAGTACTTC. This translates into CASSSAGWLYEQYF.

To note about this clonotype: A much larger clone lies one base from this, so it may be a read error. This chain uses TRBV7-8 with TRBJ2-1; TRBD2 agrees at 8 bases. V shed 6 bases, J shed 4 bases, and the junction held 8 bases outside the gene matches. CDR3 length: 15 amino acids. Germline V lookup: CDR1 SGHVS, CDR2 FQNEAQ. The CDR3 sequence is CASRELAGVYNEQFF. The CDR3 DNA sequence: TGTGCCAGCAGGGAGCTAGCGGGCGTATACAATGAGCAGTTCTTC.

This clonotype showed up many times. V and J are TRBV15 and TRBJ2-7, with D possibly being TRBD1 (6 bases). The CDR3 is made up of 15 amino acids. V lost 0 bases to trimming and J lost 3 bases, with 12 bases between them. Germline CDR1 is LNHNV and CDR2 is YYDKDF (reference sequence). CDR3 nucleotide sequence: TGTGCCACCAGCAGAGATATCGGGACAAGCTACGAGCAGTACTTC. It translates to CATSRDIGTSYEQYF.

This clonotype was picked up many times. This chain joins TRBV9 and TRBJ2-3; TRBD2 matches 10 bases. The CDR3 totals 13 residues. V trimming: 7 bases; J trimming: 5 bases; junction bases outside the gene matches: 4. CDR1 and CDR2 (germline): SGDLS, YYNGEE. The CDR3 DNA reads as TGTGCCAGCTCTAGCGGGAGTGGAGATACGCAGTATTTT. It yields the protein CASSSGSGDTQYF.

V and J are TRBV28 and TRBJ2-1; D might be TRBD2 (6 bases). The CDR3 sequence is 13 residues long. CDR1 is MDHEN, CDR2 SYDVKM, per germline. Trimming pared 8 bases from V and 3 bases from J, leaving 11 bases between. CDR3 residues: CASGEVLYNEQFF. The CDR3 nucleotides read TGTGCCAGCGGGGAGGTGCTCTACAATGAGCAGTTCTTC.

The sample holds many counts of this clonotype. V gene TRBV5-6 combines with J gene TRBJ2-4, with 9 bases lining up with TRBD1. There are 14 residues in the CDR3. The germline V gene has CDR1 SGHDT and CDR2 YYEEEE. Trimming cost V 2 bases and J 4 bases; bases outside gene matches: 1. In DNA form, the CDR3 reads TGTGCCAGCAGCTTCGGGACAGGGAAAAACATTCAGTACTTC. It encodes CASSFGTGKNIQYF.

The chain combines TRBV11-2 with TRBJ2-7; maybe TRBD2 (6 bases). Trimming left V 5 bases short and J 2 bases short, with 13 bases between. This CDR3 has 14 residues. Germline CDR1 reads SGHAT; CDR2 reads FQNNGV. CDR3 in DNA: TGTGCCAGCAGCGACAGTCCGGGAGCCTACGAGCAGTACTTC. It yields the protein CASSDSPGAYEQYF.

This clonotype was counted many times. The V call is TRBV11-3, the J call TRBJ2-1; D is uncertain. The V end lost 3 bases, the J end lost 8 bases, and 5 bases lay between the germline ends. CDR3 length: 11 amino acids. Germline values: CDR1 SGHNT, CDR2 YENEEA. In nucleotides, the CDR3 is TGTGCCAGCAGCTTGTTGGATGAGCAGTTCTTC. Translating it yields CASSLLDEQFF.

In the case of this clonotype: Given a much more abundant clone one base away, this may be a read error. The gene calls are TRBV7-8 and TRBJ1-4; 9 nucleotides align to TRBD1. The J segment lost 7 bases and the V segment lost 5 bases, leaving 5 bases of the junction unmatched. The CDR3 totals 14 residues. Germline CDR1 SGHVS, CDR2 FQNEAQ. CDR3 sequence reads: CASSLRTGAEKLFF. The CDR3 region has the DNA TGTGCCAGCAGCCTTAGGACAGGGGCTGAAAAACTGTTTTTT.

This clonotype was picked up many times. This chain joins TRBV28 and TRBJ1-5; 7 nucleotides match TRBD1. Trimming took 7 bases from V and 0 from J; bases not matched to a gene: 12. Germline CDR1 and CDR2: MDHEN and SYDVKM. CDR3 length: 17 amino acids. DNA of the CDR3: TGTGCCAGCACTGCGGGTCAGGGGGACAATAGCAATCAGCCCCAGCATTTT. Encoded protein: CASTAGQGDNSNQPQHF.

The chain is built from TRBV20-1 and TRBJ2-2; no clear D. There are 13 residues in the CDR3. Per germline, CDR1 DFQATT and CDR2 SNEGSKA (reference sequence). Trimming left V 0 bases short and J 11 bases short, with 13 bases between. The CDR3 sequence is CSARDRSARELFF. CDR3 DNA sequence: TGCAGTGCTAGAGATCGCTCGGCTCGTGAGCTGTTTTTT.

The V gene is TRBV6-2 or TRBV6-3, the J gene TRBJ1-1, with a possible D match to TRBD1 (5 bases). Germline CDR1 MNHEY, CDR2 SVGEGT. The CDR3 runs 12 residues. V shed 6 bases and J shed 11 bases, with 16 bases lying between them. CDR3 amino acids: CASSPVQGWAFF. CDR3 nucleotides: TGTGCCAGCAGCCCGGTTCAGGGATGGGCTTTCTTT.

This clonotype was counted a single time. V usage is TRBV4-1 and J usage is TRBJ1-2; TRBD1 might be the D (6 bases). This CDR3 region has 19 residues. The germline CDR1 and CDR2 sequences are MGHRA and YSYEKL. Trimming removed 0 bases at V and 1 base at J, with 21 bases between. The CDR3 sequence: CASSQERLGQGKGNYGYTF. For the CDR3, the DNA is TGCGCCAGCAGCCAAGAACGTTTAGGGCAGGGGAAGGGTAACTATGGCTACACCTTC.

Regarding this clonotype: This likely stems from a read error, as it lies one base from a far larger clone. The J gene is TRBJ2-2, the V gene TRBV6-5, with D possibly TRBD2 on 5 matching bases. CDR1 is MNHEY and CDR2 is SVGAGI in the germline V gene. The CDR3 has 14 amino acids. V lost 3 bases and J lost 7, with 12 bases in between. The CDR3 loop is CASSYGWGVGELFF. The CDR3 DNA is TGTGCCAGCAGTTATGGGTGGGGAGTCGGGGAGCTGTTTTTT.